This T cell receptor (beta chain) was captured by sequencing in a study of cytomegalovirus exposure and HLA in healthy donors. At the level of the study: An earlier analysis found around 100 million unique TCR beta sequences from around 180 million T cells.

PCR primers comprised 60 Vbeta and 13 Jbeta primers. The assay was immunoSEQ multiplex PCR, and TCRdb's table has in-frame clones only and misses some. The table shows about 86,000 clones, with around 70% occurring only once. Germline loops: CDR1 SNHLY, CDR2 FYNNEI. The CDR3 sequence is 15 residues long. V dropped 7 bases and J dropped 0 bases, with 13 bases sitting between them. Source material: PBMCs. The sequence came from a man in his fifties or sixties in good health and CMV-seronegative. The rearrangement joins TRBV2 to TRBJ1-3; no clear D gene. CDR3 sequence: CASMSGGFSGNTIYF. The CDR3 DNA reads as TGTGCCAGCATGAGCGGCGGTTTCTCTGGAAACACCATATATTTT. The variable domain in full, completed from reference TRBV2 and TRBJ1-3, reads EPEVTQTPSHQVTQMGQEVILRCVPISNHLYFYWYRQILGQKVEFLVSFYNNEISEKSEIFDDQFSVERPDGSNFTLKIRSTKLEDSAMYFCASMSGGFSGNTIYFGEGSWLTVV.